The clone carrying this T cell receptor (beta chain) came up a few times. Its antigen is undetermined. For sequencing, patients were chosen who had shown expansion of CD8+CD57+ cells by flow cytometry. The data belong to a study of CD8+CD57+ T cells in acquired aplastic anemia. Study context: The mean DNA yield obtained from sorted CD4+ and CD8+ cells came to 3 to 3.5 ug. Regarding the study as a whole: Patients and healthy controls showed no significant CD8+ Simpson's diversity difference. Overlapping CD8+ CDR3 repertoires of patients and controls contained around 30 shared sequences.

Profiling of TCR beta VDJ combinations and CDR3 sequences used genomic DNA as template. From the reads, TCRdb called clonotypes with MiXCR, one entry per CDR3 protein. The table lists 180,000 or so distinct CDR3 sequences, less than 50% of them singletons. CDR3 length equals 13 residues. Trimming removed 5 bases from V and 2 bases from J, with 10 bases in between. CDR1 and CDR2 (germline): LNHNV, YYDKDF (reference sequence). Sequencing was performed on sorted CD4+, CD8+, or CD8+CD57+ T cells (not recorded which) from PBMCs. The clonotype comes from a human donor with aplastic anemia. The rearrangement links TRBV15 to TRBJ2-7, with D possibly TRBD2 on 6 matching bases. The CDR3 bases are TGTGCCACCAGCCCCGGGGGAACCTACGAGCAGTACTTC. Translated: CATSPGGTYEQYF.